The 12 T cell receptor beta chains in this list originate from one sample, sequenced in a study of cytomegalovirus exposure and HLA in healthy donors. Generated by immunoSEQ multiplex PCR, the TCRdb table keeps only in-frame clones and is missing some. The table has about 120,000 clones, roughly 87% seen once. Material: PBMCs. The receptors come from a woman under 30 in good health and CMV-seronegative.

This CDR3 is CASSPQGQPKANYGYTF. The CDR3 DNA reads TGTGCCAGCTCACCTCAGGGACAGCCTAAAGCTAACTATGGCTACACCTTC. The chain employs TRBV18 and TRBJ1-2; 7 bases match TRBD1. This CDR3 comprises 17 residues. The junction had 10 bases not matched to a gene; V was cut back by 3 bases and J by 0 bases. Germline V CDR1 and CDR2: KGHSH, LQKENI.

This chain links TRBV23-1 with TRBJ2-7, with TRBD1 matching over 7 bases. TRBV23-1 is an open reading frame, and its role is uncertain. V lost 0 bases to trimming and J lost 1 base; unmatched junction nucleotides: 24. The CDR3 covers 22 residues. This CDR3 is CASSQSKRLCGLDRDKSYEQYF. The CDR3, as DNA: TGCGCCAGCAGTCAATCAAAACGTCTTTGCGGCCTTGACAGGGATAAATCCTACGAGCAGTACTTC.

The V gene is TRBV29-1, the J gene TRBJ1-2; D is perhaps TRBD1 (6 bases). Germline CDR1 and CDR2: SQVTM and ANQGSEA. The CDR3 loop spans 12 amino acids. The germline V and J ends were trimmed by 7 bases and 4 bases, with 13 bases remaining between them. In DNA, the CDR3 is TGCAGCGCCGAGAGAGGGGGCTATGGCTACACCTTC. Translating gives CSAERGGYGYTF.

This clone appeared a single time. The rearrangement links TRBV15 to TRBJ1-2; maybe TRBD1 (6 bases). With 0 bases removed from V and 2 bases from J, the gap between germline ends came to 10 bases. The germline CDR1 and CDR2 sequences are LNHNV and YYDKDF (reference sequence). The CDR3 is 15 amino acids. Written as DNA, the CDR3 is TGTGCCACCAGCAGAGATGATAGGGGGAACTATGGCTACACCTTC. Translated, it gives CATSRDDRGNYGYTF.

This sequence joins TRBV5-4 and TRBJ2-7; TRBD2 might be the D (5 bases). This CDR3 has 15 residues. The germline V gene has CDR1 SGHNT and CDR2 YYREEE (reference sequence). The V end was cut by 2 bases, the J end by 7 bases, with 19 bases between. The CDR3 DNA reads TGTGCCAGCAGCTTTTTGGCGGCCAACTCGGGAGAGCAGTACTTC. Its translation: CASSFLAANSGEQYF.

The chain couples TRBV27 to TRBJ2-1, with 10 bases that match TRBD2. Looked up from germline, CDR1 is MNHEY and CDR2 is SMNVEV (reference sequence). CDR3 length equals 14 residues. V lost 6 bases and J lost 4; bases outside the gene matches: 3. The CDR3 reads CASRLAGSYNEQFF. The CDR3 DNA reads as TGTGCCAGCAGACTAGCGGGGAGTTACAATGAGCAGTTCTTC.

The V and J genes are TRBV19 and TRBJ1-6; no clear D gene. V was cut by 3 bases and J by 10 bases, with 16 bases left in between. The CDR3 loop spans 15 amino acids. Germline V CDR1 and CDR2: LNHDA, SQIVND (reference sequence). CDR3 protein: CASSIRAAPGSPLHF. DNA of the CDR3: TGTGCCAGTAGTATCCGCGCCGCCCCGGGGTCACCCCTCCACTTT.

The rearrangement links TRBV11-1 to TRBJ1-2; 7 bases match TRBD1. The CDR3 contains 14 residues. Germline values: CDR1 SGHAT, CDR2 FQDESV (reference sequence). Trimming cost V 5 bases and J 9 bases; bases outside gene matches: 12. Here the CDR3 reads CASSPRTGRSRYTF. The CDR3 region has the DNA TGTGCCAGCAGCCCTAGGACAGGCCGGAGTCGCTACACCTTC.

The genes are TRBV5-4 and TRBJ2-3; 9 bases are a match to TRBD1. The CDR3 totals 16 residues. The V gene's germline CDR1 is SGHNT and CDR2 YYREEE (reference sequence). V was clipped by 2 bases and J by 6 bases; unmatched bases: 10. The CDR3 reads CASSLGGTGIFDTQYF. The CDR3 coding sequence is TGTGCCAGCAGCTTAGGTGGGACAGGGATTTTCGATACGCAGTATTTT.

The chain couples TRBV10-1 to TRBJ1-1; no reliable D call. Germline V lookup: CDR1 WNHNN, CDR2 SYGVQD (reference sequence). V lost 2 bases, J lost 5 bases, and 9 bases lay in between. This CDR3 is 13 amino acids long. The CDR3 nucleotides read TGCGCCAGCAGTGAGCGTCGGGGTACTGAAGCTTTCTTT. It translates to CASSERRGTEAFF.

The V gene is TRBV30, the J gene TRBJ1-1; the D gene is possibly TRBD1 (5 bases). Trimming pared 0 bases from V and 0 bases from J, leaving 11 bases between. The V gene's germline CDR1 is GTSNPN and CDR2 SVGIG (reference sequence). CDR3 length: 15 residues. CDR3 sequence reads: CAWSVLDSMNTEAFF. In nucleotides, the CDR3 is TGTGCCTGGAGTGTACTCGACAGTATGAACACTGAAGCTTTCTTT.

This sequence joins TRBV7-9 and TRBJ2-2; 8 nucleotides line up with TRBD1. The CDR3 is 15 amino acids. Trimming took 4 bases from V and 7 from J; bases not matched to a gene: 8. Germline CDR1 SEHNR, CDR2 FQNEAQ (reference sequence). CDR3 sequence reads: CASSSPTGDDGELFF. CDR3 DNA sequence: TGTGCCAGCAGCTCTCCGACAGGGGATGACGGGGAGCTGTTTTTT.